The present entry profiles one TCR beta chain with its context. There are 14 residues in the CDR3. Germline CDR1 SGHDN, CDR2 FVKESK. Deletions cut 0 bases from V and 2 bases from J, with 7 bases between. TCRdb's copy holds only in-frame clones and misses some; the assay was immunoSEQ multiplex PCR. The sample holds 140,000 to 150,000 clones; roughly 85% are singletons and the top ten take around 4.5%. This record comes from a study of blood T cell repertoires in COVID-19. The chain joins TRBV14 to TRBJ1-2; weak D call: TRBD1 (5 bases). The sequenced material came from PBMCs or T cells enriched from blood (not recorded which). The sequence derives from a man aged 50 to 60 who had recovered from COVID-19. CDR3 in amino acids: CASSQEGRNYGYTF. The CDR3 nucleotides are TGTGCCAGCAGCCAAGAGGGGCGCAACTATGGCTACACCTTC. The whole variable domain, remainder taken from reference TRBV14 and TRBJ1-2, is EAGVTQFPSHSVIEKGQTVTLRCDPISGHDNLYWYRRVMGKEIKFLLHFVKESKQDESGMPNNRFLAERTGGTYSTLKVQPAELEDSGVYFCASSQEGRNYGYTFGSGTRLTVV.